Shown below are 5 T cell receptor beta chains from a single sample sequenced in a study of blood T cell repertoires in COVID-19. Only in-frame clones appear in the TCRdb table, and some are missing; sequencing was by immunoSEQ multiplex PCR. The sample includes approximately 230,000 clones, around 84% of them seen just once. The source material was peripheral blood. Receptors originate from a man aged 25 to 40 with active or convalescent COVID-19.

This clone showed up just once. The V gene is TRBV28, the J gene TRBJ2-7, with D tentatively TRBD1 (6 bases). This CDR3 has 15 amino acids. Germline V CDR1 and CDR2: MDHEN, SYDVKM. V was pared by 4 bases and J by 0 bases, with 13 bases between. CDR3 sequence: CASSSSRGSSYEQYF. In DNA, the CDR3 is TGTGCCAGCAGTTCCTCTAGGGGGAGCTCCTACGAGCAGTACTTC. Full variable domain (missing parts from reference TRBV28 and TRBJ2-7): DVKVTQSSRYLVKRTGEKVFLECVQDMDHENMFWYRQDPGLGLRLIYFSYDVKMKEKGDIPEGYSVSREKKERFSLILESASTNQTSMYLCASSSSRGSSYEQYFGPGTRLTVT.

This clone has just one count. This chain uses TRBV7-2 with TRBJ1-2; 7 positions match TRBD1. CDR1 and CDR2 (germline): SGHTA, FQGNSA. V shed 1 base and J 5 bases; nucleotides not matched to a gene: 10. This CDR3 is 16 amino acids long. CDR3 coding DNA: TGTGCCAGCAGCTTAGTTCCGGGACAGCTTACTTATGGCTACACCTTC. It yields the protein CASSLVPGQLTYGYTF.

The chain is built from TRBV19 and TRBJ2-1; D gene unclear. Trimming took 6 bases from V and 9 from J, leaving 9 bases between them. Germline V gives CDR1 LNHDA, CDR2 SQIVND (reference sequence). This CDR3 spans 11 amino acids. CDR3: CASSFFSEQFF. Here the CDR3 DNA reads TGTGCCAGTAGCTTTTTTAGTGAGCAGTTCTTC.

In nucleotides, the CDR3 is TGCGCCAGCAGCTTGACAGGGTCAACCTACGAGCAGTACTTC. Protein sequence: CASSLTGSTYEQYF. This chain links TRBV5-1 with TRBJ2-7; D perhaps matches TRBD1 (6 bases). V lost 1 base and J 2 bases, leaving 10 bases between the germline ends. Germline assignment: CDR1 SGHRS and CDR2 YFSETQ. The length of the CDR3 is 14 residues.

This chain joins TRBV7-7 and TRBJ1-1, with a possible D match to TRBD1 (6 bases). The CDR3 has 14 residues. Germline V CDR1 and CDR2: SSHAT, FNYEAQ (reference sequence). V was cut by 5 bases and J by 1 base, with 11 bases left in between. The CDR3 coding sequence is TGTGCCAGCAGCCCTCAAGGGGGGAACACTGAAGCTTTCTTT. Translated, it gives CASSPQGGNTEAFF.